Only one count was recorded for the clone carrying this TCR beta chain. The antigen remains undetermined. Germline V gene lookup returns CDR1 SGHTA and CDR2 FQGNSA. The CDR3 has 13 amino acids. The V gene lost 5 bases and the J gene lost 0 bases, with 5 bases spanning the gap. This specimen comes from a study of shared clonotypes between healthy human individuals. Study-wide points: Clonotypes shared by all four sorted-subset donors had higher generation probabilities than non-shared clonotypes.

The authors ran the assay at deep level. For sorted subsets, 150 to 200 ng DNA per replicate equaled 30,000 or so T cell genomes. Profiling relied on immunoSEQ multiplex PCR, and the TCRdb table lists in-frame clones only, not all of them. Among millions of clones listed, roughly 95% were seen once. Naive CD8 isolation took CD45RO-negative cells positively selected for CCR7 and excluded terminally differentiated effector memory CD45RA+ cells. Adults of Caucasian background living in Nashville, Tennessee made up all donors. Sequenced: naive CD8+ T cells sorted from blood. This clonotype was obtained from a man aged 18 to 30 in good health. The chain couples TRBV7-2 to TRBJ1-5, with D unclear. In nucleotides, the CDR3 is TGTGCCAGCAGCCAGTATAGCAATCAGCCCCAGCATTTT. It encodes CASSQYSNQPQHF.